This TCR beta chain appears in the sequencing data of a study of post-analysis software for immune sequencing data. Prepared libraries of TCR beta cDNA carried unique molecular identifiers. TCRdb recomputed calls from the PCR reads with MiXCR, one row per CDR3 protein. This table has over 300,000 distinct CDR3 sequences, less than 35% appearing once. This CDR3 spans 17 amino acids. Germline V gene sequence: CDR1 SGHVS, CDR2 FQNEAQ. V shed 5 bases and J shed 8 bases, with 25 bases lying between them. In the case of this clonotype: Its specificity is unknown.

Study-wide points: In multiple sclerosis, normalized Chao1 diversity was significantly below that of controls. Several TRBV segments occurring more often in patients than controls included TRBV5-6, TRBV5-1 and TRBV20-1.

The receptor was isolated from a girl aged 5-17 years with multiple sclerosis. This rearrangement joins TRBV7-8 to TRBJ1-5; the D is unclear. The specimen sequenced was blood. CDR3 protein: CASSLYPKGNEREPQHF. For the CDR3, the DNA is TGTGCCAGCAGCCTTTACCCGAAGGGAAATGAAAGGGAGCCCCAGCATTTT.